This T cell receptor (beta chain) was retrieved from a study of blood T cell repertoires in COVID-19. For the study at large: The analysed material was cDNA or gDNA that came from T cells, B-cell-depleted T cells, or PBMCs.

The V and J ends lost 6 bases and 0 bases respectively, with 8 bases between them. The CDR3 runs to 13 residues. Germline-derived CDR1 and CDR2 are LNHDA and SQIVND (reference sequence). Profiled with immunoSEQ multiplex PCR; TCRdb holds only in-frame clones, not every one. This sample has 250,000 to 300,000 clones, with 70% to 90% found just once. The material sequenced was peripheral blood. The receptor's source is a woman aged 40 to 50 with acute or convalescent COVID-19. This chain connects TRBV19 to TRBJ1-1, with no clear D. The CDR3 coding sequence is TGTGCCAGTAGGTGGCGGATGAACACTGAAGCTTTCTTT. This gives the protein CASRWRMNTEAFF.